This T cell receptor beta chain was documented in a study of T cells in narcolepsy. Whole-study context: Patients with NT1 or NT2 and healthy control donors were enrolled. The study's findings and limits: Autoreactive HCRT-specific and TRIB2-specific clonotypes were marked in same-patient CSF-versus-blood CD4+ comparisons. Some memory CD4+ repertoires had no autoreactive clone sequences. Blood of same and different patients, but not healthy controls, reportedly held recurring autoreactive clonotypes.

Data came from immunoSEQ multiplex PCR; TCRdb stores just in-frame clones and leaves some out. This table has about 15,000 clones, 65% to 90% appearing once. The CDR3 consists of 16 residues. Looked up from germline, CDR1 is SGHTS and CDR2 is YDEGEE. V shed 1 base and J 0 bases; nucleotides not matched to a gene: 3. Regarding this clone: Its matching antigen is unknown.

This clonotype originated in a human donor in good health. This chain uses TRBV5-8 with TRBJ2-4; 8 bases match TRBD1. What was sequenced was memory (CD45RA-) CD4+ T cells from blood. CDR3 DNA: TGTGCCAGCAGCTTGCGACAGGGGCTAGCCAAAAACATTCAGTACTTC. It yields the protein CASSLRQGLAKNIQYF.